The source of this TCR beta chain is a study of blood T cell repertoires in COVID-19. Germline-derived CDR1 and CDR2 are SGHAT and FQNNGV. This CDR3 has 15 residues. Deletions cut 1 base from V and 1 base from J, with 10 bases between. Under the authors' procedure: Amplifying reference gene primers gave estimates of nucleated cell counts. Data came from immunoSEQ multiplex PCR; TCRdb stores just in-frame clones and leaves some out. For V, J and clone size, that table is used; D and trimming come from the DNA. The sample consists of around 200,000 clones, around 80% of them appearing once. This TCR came from a woman of 80 years or more with acute or convalescent COVID-19. Sequenced input: peripheral blood. The chain links TRBV11-2 to TRBJ1-2, with unresolved D. In DNA, the CDR3 is TGTGCCAGCAGCTTAGGGGCTGAAAGTAACTATGGCTACACCTTC. Translating it yields CASSLGAESNYGYTF.